This T cell receptor beta chain was captured by sequencing in a study of T-cell memory formation after mild COVID-19. Overall study findings and caveats: That cross-reactive memory joined was suggested by some responding clones appearing in pre-infection memory. Clones that contracted clustered mainly in CM and EM if CD4+ and in EMRA if CD8+.

In this sample, this clonotype turned up many times. Antigen specificity is unknown. Trimming removed 6 bases at V and 0 bases at J, with 14 bases between. Germline lookup yields CDR1 DFQATT and CDR2 SNEGSKA (reference sequence). The CDR3 covers 15 residues. 5'RACE with constant-segment primers built TCRalpha and TCRbeta cDNA libraries with UMIs. One entry per CDR3 protein results from TCRdb running MiXCR on the 5' RACE reads. The table shows about 240,000 distinct CDR3 sequences, with more than 8% occurring only once. The origin of this receptor is a man between 18 and 29 years old who had mild COVID-19 (a few samples of this study predate the infection). Cell type and time point are not known. Sequencing was done on a sample of PBMCs or a T cell subset sorted from them (not recorded which). The V and J genes are TRBV20-1 and TRBJ2-2, with unresolved D. CDR3 DNA: TGCAGTGCCCCTGATGTAGGGCCGAACACCGGGGAGCTGTTTTTT. This encodes CSAPDVGPNTGELFF.